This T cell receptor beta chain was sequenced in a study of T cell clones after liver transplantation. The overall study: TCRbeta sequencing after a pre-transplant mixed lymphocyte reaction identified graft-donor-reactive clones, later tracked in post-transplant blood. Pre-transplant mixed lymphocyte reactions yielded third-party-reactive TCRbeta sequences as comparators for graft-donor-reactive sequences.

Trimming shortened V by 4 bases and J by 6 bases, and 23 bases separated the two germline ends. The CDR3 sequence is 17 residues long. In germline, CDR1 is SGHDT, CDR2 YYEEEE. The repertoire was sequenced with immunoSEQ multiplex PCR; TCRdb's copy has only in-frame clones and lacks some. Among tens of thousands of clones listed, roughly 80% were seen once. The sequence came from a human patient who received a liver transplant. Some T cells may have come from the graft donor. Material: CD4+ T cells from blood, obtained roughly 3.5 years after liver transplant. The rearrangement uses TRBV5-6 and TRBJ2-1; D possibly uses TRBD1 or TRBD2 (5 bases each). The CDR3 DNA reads TGTGCCAGCAGCAAAGGATCCGGGACCCTCGTGGCCAATGAGCAGTTCTTC. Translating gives CASSKGSGTLVANEQFF. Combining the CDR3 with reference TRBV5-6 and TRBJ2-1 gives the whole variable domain DAGVTQSPTHLIKTRGQQVTLRCSPKSGHDTVSWYQQALGQGPQFIFQYYEEEERQRGNFPDRFSGHQFPNYSSELNVNALLLGDSALYLCASSKGSGTLVANEQFFGPGTRLTVL.